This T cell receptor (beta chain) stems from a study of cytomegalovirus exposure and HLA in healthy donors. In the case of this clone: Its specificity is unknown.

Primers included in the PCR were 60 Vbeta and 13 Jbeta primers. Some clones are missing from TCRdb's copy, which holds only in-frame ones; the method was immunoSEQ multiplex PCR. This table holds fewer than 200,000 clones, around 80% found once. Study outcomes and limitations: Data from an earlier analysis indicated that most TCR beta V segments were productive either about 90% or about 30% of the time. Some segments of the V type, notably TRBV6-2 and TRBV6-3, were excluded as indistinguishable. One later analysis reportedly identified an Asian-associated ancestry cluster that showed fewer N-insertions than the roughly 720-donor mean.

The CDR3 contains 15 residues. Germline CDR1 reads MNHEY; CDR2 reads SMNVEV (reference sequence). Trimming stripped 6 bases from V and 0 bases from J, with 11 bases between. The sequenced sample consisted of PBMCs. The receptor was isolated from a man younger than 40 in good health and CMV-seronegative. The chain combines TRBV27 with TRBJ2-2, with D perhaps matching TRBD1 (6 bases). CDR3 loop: CASSRRGSNTGELFF. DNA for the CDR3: TGTGCCAGCAGCCGCAGGGGATCGAACACCGGGGAGCTGTTTTTT.